This TCR beta chain was identified during a study of tumor-infiltrating lymphocytes in primary liver carcinoma. Study at large: Patients, male and female, were 30 to 69 years old.

Priming with a constant-region primer yielded TCR beta cDNA from about 500 ng total RNA. For TCR beta, libraries were produced by three nested multiplex PCR rounds using slightly modified ARM-PCR. Amplification in the first two PCR rounds was performed using TRBV1-TRBV30 forward primers and a C-beta reverse primer for 10 cycles each. TCRdb reprocessed the multiplex PCR reads with MiXCR, giving one entry per CDR3 protein. Among about 120,000 distinct CDR3 sequences listed, about two thirds were seen once. Total RNA and DNA came together from about 21-30 mg of bulk tissue without cell sorting. Turning to this clonotype: At one end the junction does not follow the germline gene, possibly because of a read error.

Germline CDR1 is SGHAT and CDR2 is FQNNGV. The CDR3 consists of 15 residues. Sequenced: tumor-adjacent normal liver tissue. The sequence was obtained from a woman aged 60-70 years with primary liver carcinoma and hepatitis B virus infection. The chain has TRBV11-2 and TRBJ2-7, with TRBD1 matching over 9 bases. The CDR3 is CASSIGTGRVYEQYF. CDR3 DNA sequence: TGCGCCAGCAGCATAGGGACAGGGAGAGTCTACGAGCAGTACTTC.